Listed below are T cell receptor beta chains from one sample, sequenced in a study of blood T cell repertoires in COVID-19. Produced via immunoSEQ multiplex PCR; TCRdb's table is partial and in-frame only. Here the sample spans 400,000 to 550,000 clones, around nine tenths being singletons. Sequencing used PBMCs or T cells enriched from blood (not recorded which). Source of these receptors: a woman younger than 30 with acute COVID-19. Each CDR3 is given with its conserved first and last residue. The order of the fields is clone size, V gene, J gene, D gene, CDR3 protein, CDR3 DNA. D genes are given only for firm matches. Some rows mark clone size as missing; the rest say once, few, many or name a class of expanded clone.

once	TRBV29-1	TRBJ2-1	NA	CSVPDTAFGDEQFF	TGCAGCGTCCCGGACACCGCTTTTGGTGATGAGCAGTTCTTC
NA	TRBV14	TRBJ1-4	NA	CASSQDREKLFF	TGTGCCAGCAGCCAAGACCGGGAAAAACTGTTTTTT
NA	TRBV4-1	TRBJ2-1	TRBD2	CASSQDPSGGVWGEQFF	TGCGCCAGCAGCCAAGATCCTAGCGGGGGGGTGTGGGGTGAGCAGTTCTTC
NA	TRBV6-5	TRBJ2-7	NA	CASSYGGHEQYF	TGTGCCAGCAGTTACGGAGGCCACGAGCAGTACTTC
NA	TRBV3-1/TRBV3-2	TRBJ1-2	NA	CASSQLWSGVGDLYGYTF	TGTGCCAGCAGCCAACTTTGGTCTGGGGTAGGGGATTTATATGGCTACACCTTC
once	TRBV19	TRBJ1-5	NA	CASSRQAGGNQPQHF	TGTGCCAGTTCAAGACAGGCCGGGGGCAATCAGCCCCAGCATTTT
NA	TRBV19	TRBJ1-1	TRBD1	CASSIARQGVKNTEAFF	TGTGCCAGTAGTATTGCCCGACAGGGAGTGAAGAACACTGAAGCTTTCTTT
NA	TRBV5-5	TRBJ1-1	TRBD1	CASSPRQGPRTEAFF	TGTGCCAGCAGCCCCCGACAGGGGCCCCGCACTGAAGCTTTCTTT
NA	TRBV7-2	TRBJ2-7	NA	CASSLVGTSSSYEQYF	TGTGCCAGCAGCTTGGTGGGGACAAGTAGCTCCTACGAGCAGTACTTC
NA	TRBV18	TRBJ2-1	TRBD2	CASSVTSGGDNEQFF	TGTGCCAGCTCCGTCACTAGCGGGGGGGACAATGAGCAGTTCTTC
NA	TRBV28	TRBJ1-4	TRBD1	CASSIPGQGAEKLFF	TGTGCCAGCAGCATACCGGGACAGGGGGCTGAAAAACTGTTTTTT
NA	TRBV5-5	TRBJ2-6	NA	CASSDSSGANVLTF	TGTGCCAGCAGTGACAGCTCTGGGGCCAACGTCCTGACTTTC
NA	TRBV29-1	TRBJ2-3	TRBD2	CSVERTSGARTDTQYF	TGCAGCGTTGAGCGGACTAGCGGGGCTCGCACAGATACGCAGTATTTT
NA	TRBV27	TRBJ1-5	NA	CASSLSRGAGDPQHF	TGTGCCAGCAGTTTATCGAGGGGTGCGGGGGATCCCCAGCATTTT
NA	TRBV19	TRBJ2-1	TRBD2	CASTPGTSGYNEQFF	TGTGCCAGTACCCCCGGGACTAGCGGTTACAATGAGCAGTTCTTC
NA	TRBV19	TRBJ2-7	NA	CASSPLYEQYF	TGTGCCAGTAGTCCCCTCTACGAGCAGTACTTC
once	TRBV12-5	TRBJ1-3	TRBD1	CASGNPGQRRSGNTIYF	TGTGCTAGTGGTAATCCGGGACAGCGACGCTCTGGAAACACCATATATTTT
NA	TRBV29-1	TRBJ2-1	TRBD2	CSVEEGGSRPYNEQFF	TGCAGCGTTGAAGAGGGCGGGAGTCGCCCTTACAATGAGCAGTTCTTC
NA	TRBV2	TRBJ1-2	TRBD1	CATFDRGVYGYTF	TGTGCCACCTTCGACAGGGGCGTCTATGGCTACACCTTC
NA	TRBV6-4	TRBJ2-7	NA	CASSDWWRPNCYEQYF	TGTGCCAGCAGTGACTGGTGGCGGCCCAATTGCTACGAGCAGTACTTC
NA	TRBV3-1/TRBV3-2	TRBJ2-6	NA	CASSQVSQSGANVLTF	TGTGCCAGCAGCCAAGTTAGCCAGTCAGGGGCCAACGTCCTGACTTTC
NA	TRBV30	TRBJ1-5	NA	CAWTPDRYNQPQHF	TGTGCCTGGACCCCCGACAGGTACAATCAGCCCCAGCATTTT
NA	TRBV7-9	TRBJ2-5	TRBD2	CASSLSGGAFQETQYF	TGTGCCAGCAGCTTGTCCGGGGGGGCCTTTCAAGAGACCCAGTACTTC
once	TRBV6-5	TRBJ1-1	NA	CASSYYRDDTEAFF	TGTGCCAGCAGTTACTACAGGGACGACACTGAAGCTTTCTTT
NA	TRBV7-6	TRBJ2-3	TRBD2	CASSLGGGAGTDTQYF	TGTGCCAGCAGCTTAGGCGGGGGGGCTGGCACAGATACGCAGTATTTT
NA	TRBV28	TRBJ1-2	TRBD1	CASSSTGTAYGYTF	TGTGCCAGCAGTTCCACCGGGACAGCCTATGGCTACACCTTC
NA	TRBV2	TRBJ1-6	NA	CASQAFSSPLHF	TGTGCCAGCCAGGCTTTCAGTTCACCCCTCCACTTT
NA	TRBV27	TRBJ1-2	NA	CASTRTAYTF	TGTGCCAGCACGAGGACAGCCTACACCTTC
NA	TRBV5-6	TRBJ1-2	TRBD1	CASSVDRGLFYGYTF	TGTGCCAGCAGCGTGGACAGGGGGCTTTTCTATGGCTACACCTTC
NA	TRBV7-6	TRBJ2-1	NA	CASSFRASRTWDNEQFF	TGTGCCAGCAGCTTTAGGGCGAGTCGGACTTGGGACAATGAGCAGTTCTTC
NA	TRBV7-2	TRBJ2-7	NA	CASSLVGGQYF	TGTGCCAGCAGCTTAGTGGGAGGGCAGTACTTC
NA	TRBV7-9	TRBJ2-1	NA	CASSLETTHRNNEQFF	TGTGCCAGCAGCTTAGAGACTACCCACCGGAACAATGAGCAGTTCTTC
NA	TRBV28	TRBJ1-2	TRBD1	CASSAPGQGHGYTF	TGTGCCAGCAGTGCTCCGGGACAGGGTCATGGCTACACCTTC
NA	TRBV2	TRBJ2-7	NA	CASSETGTDEQYF	TGTGCCAGCAGTGAAACAGGGACCGACGAGCAGTACTTC
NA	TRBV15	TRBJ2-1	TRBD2	CATSSGLLVNEQFF	TGTGCCACCAGCTCGGGACTACTCGTGAATGAGCAGTTCTTC
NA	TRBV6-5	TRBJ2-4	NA	CASRTGSGFKNIQYF	TGTGCCAGCCGAACCGGGAGTGGCTTTAAAAACATTCAGTACTTC
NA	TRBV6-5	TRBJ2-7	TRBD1	CASSYSRTGAHEQYF	TGTGCCAGCAGTTACTCGAGGACAGGGGCCCACGAGCAGTACTTC
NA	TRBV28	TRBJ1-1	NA	CASNMGGATEAFF	TGTGCCAGCAACATGGGGGGGGCCACTGAAGCTTTCTTT
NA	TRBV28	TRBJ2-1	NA	CASSWSQGLNEQFF	TGTGCCAGCAGCTGGTCGCAGGGCTTGAATGAGCAGTTCTTC
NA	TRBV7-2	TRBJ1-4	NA	CASSLQTGPNEKLFF	TGTGCCAGCAGCTTACAGACAGGACCTAATGAAAAACTGTTTTTT